This T cell receptor beta chain emerged from a study of blood T cell repertoires in COVID-19. A note on this clone: The sample holds other DNA sequences that translate to the same CDR3.

Libraries were prepared by immunoSEQ multiplex PCR; TCRdb keeps only in-frame clonotypes and omits some of them. Here the sample spans over 60,000 clones, around 79% being singletons. Sequenced sample: peripheral blood. The clonotype was recovered from a human donor in a cohort sampled during active COVID-19.

DNA for the CDR3: TGTGCCAGCAGTCGTGCAGGGGACACAGATACGCAGTATTTT. Encoded protein: CASSRAGDTDTQYF. The genes are TRBV27 and TRBJ2-3; TRBD1 might be the D (6 bases). Between the trimmed V and J ends, which lost 5 bases and 2 bases, there was a span of 11 bases. From germline, CDR1 is MNHEY and CDR2 SMNVEV (reference sequence). The CDR3 sequence is 14 residues long.